This record concerns one T cell receptor (beta chain) sequence. The data are from a study of blood T cell repertoires in COVID-19. Study at large: Donors in the United States, Italy and Spain gave samples during acute or convalescent COVID-19.

Source study methods: Amplification with reference gene primers provided the estimates of nucleated cell counts. Sequencing was performed with immunoSEQ multiplex PCR; in TCRdb, only in-frame clones are kept and a portion is missing. Clonal size and the V and J genes are those of that table, whereas D and trimming came from the DNA. The sample yields about 180,000 clones, roughly 87% seen once. This CDR3 contains 13 residues. Trimming took off 0 bases at V and 4 bases at J, with 8 bases between the two ends. Germline values: CDR1 SGDLS, CDR2 YYNGEE. This sequence was found in a human donor with acute COVID-19. The donor label of this sample is uncertain. Specimen: PBMCs or T cells enriched from blood (not recorded which). The chain recombines TRBV9 with TRBJ2-7; D not certain. The CDR3: CASSVGYGYEQYF. The CDR3 DNA sequence: TGTGCCAGCAGCGTAGGGTACGGGTACGAGCAGTACTTC. Based on the CDR3 plus reference TRBV9 and TRBJ2-7, the full variable domain is DSGVTQTPKHLITATGQRVTLRCSPRSGDLSVYWYQQSLDQGLQFLIQYYNGEERAKGNILERFSAQQFPDLHSELNLSSLELGDSALYFCASSVGYGYEQYFGPGTRLTVT.